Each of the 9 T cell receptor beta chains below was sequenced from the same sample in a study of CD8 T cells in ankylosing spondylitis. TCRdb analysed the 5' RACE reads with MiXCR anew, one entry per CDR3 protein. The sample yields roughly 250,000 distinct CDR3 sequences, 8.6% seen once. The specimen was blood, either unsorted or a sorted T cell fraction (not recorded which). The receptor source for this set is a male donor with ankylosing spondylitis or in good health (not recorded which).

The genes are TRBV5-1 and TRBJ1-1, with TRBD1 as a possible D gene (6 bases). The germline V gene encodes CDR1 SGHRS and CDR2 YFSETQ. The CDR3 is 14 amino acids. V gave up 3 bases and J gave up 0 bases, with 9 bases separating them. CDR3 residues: CASSSGTLNTEAFF. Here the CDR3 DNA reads TGCGCCAGCAGCTCAGGGACATTGAACACTGAAGCTTTCTTT.

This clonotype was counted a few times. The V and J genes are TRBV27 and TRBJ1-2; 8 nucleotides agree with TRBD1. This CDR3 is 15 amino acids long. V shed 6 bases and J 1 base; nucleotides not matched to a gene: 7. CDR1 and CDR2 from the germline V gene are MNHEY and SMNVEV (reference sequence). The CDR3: CASRGRTGNNYGYTF. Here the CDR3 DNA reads TGTGCCAGCAGGGGACGGACAGGGAATAACTATGGCTACACCTTC.

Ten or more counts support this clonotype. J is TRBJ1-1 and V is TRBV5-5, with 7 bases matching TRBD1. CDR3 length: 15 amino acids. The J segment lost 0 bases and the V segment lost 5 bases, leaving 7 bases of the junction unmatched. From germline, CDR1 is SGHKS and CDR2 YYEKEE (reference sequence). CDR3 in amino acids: CASRMTGIMNTEAFF. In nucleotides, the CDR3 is TGTGCCAGCAGGATGACAGGGATTATGAACACTGAAGCTTTCTTT.

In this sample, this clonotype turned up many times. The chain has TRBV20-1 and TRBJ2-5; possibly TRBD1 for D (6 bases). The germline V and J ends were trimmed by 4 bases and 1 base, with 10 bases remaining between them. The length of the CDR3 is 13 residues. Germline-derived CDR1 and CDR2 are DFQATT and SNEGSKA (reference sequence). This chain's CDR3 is CSANQGFQETQYF. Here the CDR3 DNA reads TGCAGTGCTAATCAGGGGTTCCAAGAGACCCAGTACTTC.

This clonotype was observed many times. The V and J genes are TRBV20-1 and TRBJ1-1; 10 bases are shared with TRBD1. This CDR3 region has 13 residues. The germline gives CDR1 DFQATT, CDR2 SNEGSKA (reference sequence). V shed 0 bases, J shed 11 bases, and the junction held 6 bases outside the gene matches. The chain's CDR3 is CSARDGTGVDAFF. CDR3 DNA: TGCAGTGCTAGAGATGGGACAGGGGTCGATGCTTTCTTT.

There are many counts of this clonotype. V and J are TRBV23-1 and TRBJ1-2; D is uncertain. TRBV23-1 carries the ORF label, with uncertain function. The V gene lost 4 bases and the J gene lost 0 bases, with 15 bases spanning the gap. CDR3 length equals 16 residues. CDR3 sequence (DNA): TGCGCCAGCAGTCTTCGGGTCGTTATATCTAACTATGGCTACACCTTC. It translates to CASSLRVVISNYGYTF.

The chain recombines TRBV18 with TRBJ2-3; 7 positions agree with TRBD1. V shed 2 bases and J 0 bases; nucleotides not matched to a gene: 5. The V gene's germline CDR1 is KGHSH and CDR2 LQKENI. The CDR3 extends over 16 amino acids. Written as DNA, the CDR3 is TGTGCCAGCTCACCAGGGACGACAGGGAGCACAGATACGCAGTATTTT. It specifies CASSPGTTGSTDTQYF.

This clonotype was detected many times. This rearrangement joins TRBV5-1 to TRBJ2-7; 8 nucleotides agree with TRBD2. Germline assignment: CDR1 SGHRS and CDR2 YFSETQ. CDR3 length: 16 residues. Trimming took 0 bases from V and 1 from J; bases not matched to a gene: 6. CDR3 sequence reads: CASSLEPSGGSYEQYF. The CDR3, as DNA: TGCGCCAGCAGCTTGGAACCCAGCGGGGGTTCCTACGAGCAGTACTTC.

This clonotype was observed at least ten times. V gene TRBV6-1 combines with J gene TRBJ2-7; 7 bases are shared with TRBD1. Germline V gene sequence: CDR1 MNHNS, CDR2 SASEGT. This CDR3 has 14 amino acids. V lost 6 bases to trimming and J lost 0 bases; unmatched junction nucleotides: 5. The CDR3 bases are TGTGCCAGCAGACGACACAGGGGCTCCTACGAGCAGTACTTC. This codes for CASRRHRGSYEQYF.